The 2 T cell receptor beta chains in this list originate from one sample, sequenced in a study of cytomegalovirus exposure and HLA in healthy donors. The PCR was carried out with 60 Vbeta primers and 13 Jbeta primers. Some clones are missing from TCRdb's copy, which holds only in-frame ones; the method was immunoSEQ multiplex PCR. The data hold fewer than 250,000 clones, with over 80% observed a single time. Sample: PBMCs. The receptors were sampled from a man aged 25 to 40 in good health and CMV-seronegative.

The chain uses TRBV5-1 and TRBJ1-1; D might be TRBD1 (6 bases). The V end lost 3 bases, the J end lost 0 bases, and 12 bases lay between the germline ends. This CDR3 region has 15 residues. Per germline, CDR1 SGHRS and CDR2 YFSETQ. This CDR3 reads CASSSQTGMNTEAFF. The CDR3 region has the DNA TGCGCCAGCAGCTCCCAGACAGGTATGAACACTGAAGCTTTCTTT.

This clone was counted a single time. V and J are TRBV18 and TRBJ2-5; D gene uncertain. CDR1 and CDR2 (germline): KGHSH, LQKENI. Trimming removed 3 bases at V and 3 bases at J, with 8 bases between. The CDR3 covers 13 residues. CDR3 nucleotide sequence: TGTGCCAGCTCACCGCCCCAGGAAGAGACCCAGTACTTC. It yields the protein CASSPPQEETQYF.